This TCR beta chain was observed in a study of cytomegalovirus exposure and HLA in healthy donors. Study at large: The 120 validation repertoires matched the roughly 650 first-cohort repertoires in platform, a later analysis reported.

In the case of this clone: The antigen is undetermined.

Study-level results: The TCR clusters that emerged in the first cohort tended, a later analysis found, to co-occur in the 120 or so validation repertoires. Reports indicated that the classifier achieved high specificity and sensitivity in diagnosing cytomegalovirus status. Usually a TCR sequence was rare, but some public TCRs were found in many donors.

Sequenced by immunoSEQ multiplex PCR; TCRdb stores in-frame clones only, minus some. The sample carries about 120,000 clones, around nine tenths recorded once. Germline trimming cut 0 bases from V and 6 bases from J; bases unmatched to any gene: 3. Germline loops: CDR1 SGHRS, CDR2 YFSETQ. This CDR3 is 14 amino acids long. The receptor comes from a woman aged 18-29 years in good health and CMV-seronegative. Specimen: PBMCs. V and J are TRBV5-1 and TRBJ1-1, with TRBD1 matching over 9 bases. The CDR3 sequence: CASSLGDRDAEAFF. In nucleotides, the CDR3 is TGCGCCAGCAGCTTGGGGGACAGGGACGCTGAAGCTTTCTTT.